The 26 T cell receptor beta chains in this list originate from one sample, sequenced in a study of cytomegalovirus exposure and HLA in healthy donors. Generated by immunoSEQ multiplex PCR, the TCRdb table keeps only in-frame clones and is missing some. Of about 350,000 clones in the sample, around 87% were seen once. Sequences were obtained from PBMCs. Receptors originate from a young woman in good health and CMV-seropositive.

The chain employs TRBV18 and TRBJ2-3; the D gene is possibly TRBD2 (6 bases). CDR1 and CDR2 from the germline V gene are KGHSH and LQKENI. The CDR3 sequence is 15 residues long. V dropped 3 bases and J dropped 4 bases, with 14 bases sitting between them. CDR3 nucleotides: TGTGCCAGCTCACCGGGGGGAGCGCTAGCAGATACGCAGTATTTT. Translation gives CASSPGGALADTQYF.

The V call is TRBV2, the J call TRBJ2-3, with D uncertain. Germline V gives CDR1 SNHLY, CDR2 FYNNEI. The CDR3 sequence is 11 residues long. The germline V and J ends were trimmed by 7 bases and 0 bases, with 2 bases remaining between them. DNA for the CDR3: TGTGCCAGCACGAGCACAGATACGCAGTATTTT. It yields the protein CASTSTDTQYF.

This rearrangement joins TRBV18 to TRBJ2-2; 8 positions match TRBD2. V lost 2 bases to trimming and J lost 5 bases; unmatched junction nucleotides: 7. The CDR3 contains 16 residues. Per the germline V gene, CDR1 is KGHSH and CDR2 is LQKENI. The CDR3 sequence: CASSPGLGRDTGELFF. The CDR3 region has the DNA TGTGCCAGCTCACCAGGCCTCGGGAGGGATACCGGGGAGCTGTTTTTT.

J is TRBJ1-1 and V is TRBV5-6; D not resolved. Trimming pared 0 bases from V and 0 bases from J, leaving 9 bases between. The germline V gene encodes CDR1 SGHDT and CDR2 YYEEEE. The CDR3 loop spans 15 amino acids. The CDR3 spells CASSLVRDMNTEAFF. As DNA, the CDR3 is TGTGCCAGCAGCTTGGTTCGAGACATGAACACTGAAGCTTTCTTT. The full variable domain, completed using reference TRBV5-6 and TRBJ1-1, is DAGVTQSPTHLIKTRGQQVTLRCSPKSGHDTVSWYQQALGQGPQFIFQYYEEEERQRGNFPDRFSGHQFPNYSSELNVNALLLGDSALYLCASSLVRDMNTEAFFGQGTRLTVV.

This CDR3 reads CASISEYNEQFF. In DNA form, the CDR3 reads TGTGCCAGCATTAGCGAATACAATGAGCAGTTCTTC. This sequence joins TRBV28 and TRBJ2-7, with D maybe TRBD2 (5 bases). The J call may be mistaken, given a closer DNA end match to TRBJ2-1. This CDR3 comprises 12 residues. Germline V lookup: CDR1 MDHEN, CDR2 SYDVKM.

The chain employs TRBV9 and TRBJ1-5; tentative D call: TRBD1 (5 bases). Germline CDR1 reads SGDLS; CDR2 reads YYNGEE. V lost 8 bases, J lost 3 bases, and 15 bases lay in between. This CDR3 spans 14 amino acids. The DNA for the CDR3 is TGTGCCAGTGGGGGAATGGGTAACAATCAGCCCCAGCATTTT. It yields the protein CASGGMGNNQPQHF.

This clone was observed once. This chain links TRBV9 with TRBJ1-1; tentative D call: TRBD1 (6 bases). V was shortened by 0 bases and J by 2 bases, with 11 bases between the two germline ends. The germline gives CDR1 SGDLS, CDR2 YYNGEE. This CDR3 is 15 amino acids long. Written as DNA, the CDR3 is TGTGCCAGCAGCGTAGCTGCGGACAGTAACACTGAAGCTTTCTTT. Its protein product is CASSVAADSNTEAFF.

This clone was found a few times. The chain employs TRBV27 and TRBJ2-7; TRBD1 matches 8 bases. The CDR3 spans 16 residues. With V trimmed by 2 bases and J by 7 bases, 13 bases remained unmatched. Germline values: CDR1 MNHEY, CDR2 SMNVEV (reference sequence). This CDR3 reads CASSLGGGTGDREQYF. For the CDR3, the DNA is TGTGCCAGCAGTTTAGGTGGCGGGACGGGGGACAGGGAGCAGTACTTC.

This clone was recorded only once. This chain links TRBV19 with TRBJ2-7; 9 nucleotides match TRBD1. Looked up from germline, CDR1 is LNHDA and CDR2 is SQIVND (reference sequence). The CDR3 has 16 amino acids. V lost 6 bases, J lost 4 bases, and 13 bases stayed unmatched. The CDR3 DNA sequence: TGTGCCAGTAGCTCTACAGGGGGCCCTCTAGTTTACGAGCAGTACTTC. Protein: CASSSTGGPLVYEQYF.

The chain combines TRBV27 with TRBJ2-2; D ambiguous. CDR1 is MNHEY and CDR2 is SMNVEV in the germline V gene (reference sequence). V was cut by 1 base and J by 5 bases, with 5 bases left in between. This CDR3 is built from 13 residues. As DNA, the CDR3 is TGTGCCAGCAGTTTATATGGAACCGGGGAGCTGTTTTTT. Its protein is CASSLYGTGELFF.

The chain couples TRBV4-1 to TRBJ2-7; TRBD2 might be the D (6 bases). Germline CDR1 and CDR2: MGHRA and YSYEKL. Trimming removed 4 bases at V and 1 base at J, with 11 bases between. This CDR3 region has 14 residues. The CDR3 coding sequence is TGCGCCAGCAGCCCGTTAGCGGTATCCTACGAGCAGTACTTC. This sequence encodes CASSPLAVSYEQYF.

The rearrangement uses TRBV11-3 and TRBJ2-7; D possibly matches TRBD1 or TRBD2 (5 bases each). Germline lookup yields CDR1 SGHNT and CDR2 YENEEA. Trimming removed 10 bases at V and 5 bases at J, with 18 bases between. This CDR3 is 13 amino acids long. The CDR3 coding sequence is TGTGCCACCCCGGTGGGGGTCAGGCACGAGCAGTACTTC. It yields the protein CATPVGVRHEQYF.

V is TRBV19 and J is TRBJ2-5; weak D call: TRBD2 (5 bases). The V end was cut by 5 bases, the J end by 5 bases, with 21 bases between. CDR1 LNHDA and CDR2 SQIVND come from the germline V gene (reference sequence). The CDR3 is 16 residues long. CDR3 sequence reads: CASSSGSGVRRETQYF. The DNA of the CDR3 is TGTGCCAGTAGTTCTGGTTCCGGGGTCCGGCGGGAGACCCAGTACTTC.

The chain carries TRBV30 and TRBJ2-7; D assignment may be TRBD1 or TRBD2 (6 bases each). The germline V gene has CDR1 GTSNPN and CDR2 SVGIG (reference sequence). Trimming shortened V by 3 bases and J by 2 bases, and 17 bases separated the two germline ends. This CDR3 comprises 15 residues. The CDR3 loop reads CAWRPPGGQTYEQYF. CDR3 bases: TGTGCCTGGAGACCTCCCGGGGGCCAAACCTACGAGCAGTACTTC.

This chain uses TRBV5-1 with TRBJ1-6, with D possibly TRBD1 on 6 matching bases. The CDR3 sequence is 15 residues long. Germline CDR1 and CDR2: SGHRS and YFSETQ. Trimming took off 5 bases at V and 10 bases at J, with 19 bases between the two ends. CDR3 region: CASSLGGLSTSPLHF. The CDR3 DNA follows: TGCGCCAGCAGTCTAGGGGGACTAAGCACCTCACCCCTCCACTTT.

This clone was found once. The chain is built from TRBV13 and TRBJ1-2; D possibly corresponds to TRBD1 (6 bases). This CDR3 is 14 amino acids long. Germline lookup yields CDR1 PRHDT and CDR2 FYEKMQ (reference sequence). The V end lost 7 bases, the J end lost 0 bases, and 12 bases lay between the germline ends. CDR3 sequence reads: CASIRGGTNYGYTF. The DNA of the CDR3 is TGTGCCAGCATCCGAGGGGGGACTAACTATGGCTACACCTTC.

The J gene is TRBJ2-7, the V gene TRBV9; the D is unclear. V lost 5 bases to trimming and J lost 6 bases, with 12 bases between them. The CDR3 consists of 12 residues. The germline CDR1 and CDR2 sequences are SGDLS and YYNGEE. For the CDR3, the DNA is TGTGCCAGCAGTGCCGATCCGGGCGAGCAGTACTTC. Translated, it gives CASSADPGEQYF.

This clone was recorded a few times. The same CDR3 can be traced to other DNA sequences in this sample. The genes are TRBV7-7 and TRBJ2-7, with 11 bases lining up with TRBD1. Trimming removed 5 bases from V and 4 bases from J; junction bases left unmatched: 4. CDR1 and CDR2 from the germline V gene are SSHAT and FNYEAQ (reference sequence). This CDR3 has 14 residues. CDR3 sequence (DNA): TGTGCCAGCAGCCCAGGGACAGGGGGATACGAGCAGTACTTC. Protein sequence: CASSPGTGGYEQYF.

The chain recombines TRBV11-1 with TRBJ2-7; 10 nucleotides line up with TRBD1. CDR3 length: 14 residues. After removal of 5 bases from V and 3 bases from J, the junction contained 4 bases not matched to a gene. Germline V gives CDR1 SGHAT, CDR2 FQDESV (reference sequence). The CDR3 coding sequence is TGTGCCAGCAGCGGGGGACAGGGGAACTACGAGCAGTACTTC. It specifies CASSGGQGNYEQYF.

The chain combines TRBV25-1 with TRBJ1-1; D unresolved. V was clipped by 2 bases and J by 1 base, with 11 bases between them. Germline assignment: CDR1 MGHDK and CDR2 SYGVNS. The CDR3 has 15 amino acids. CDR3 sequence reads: CASSERGLGNTEAFF. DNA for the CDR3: TGTGCCAGCAGTGAACGAGGGCTAGGGAACACTGAAGCTTTCTTT.

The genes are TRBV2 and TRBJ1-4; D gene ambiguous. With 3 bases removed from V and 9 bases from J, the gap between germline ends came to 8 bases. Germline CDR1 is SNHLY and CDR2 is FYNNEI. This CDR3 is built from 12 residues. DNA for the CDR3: TGTGCCAGCAGTGATGGTGGACAAAAACTGTTTTTT. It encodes CASSDGGQKLFF.

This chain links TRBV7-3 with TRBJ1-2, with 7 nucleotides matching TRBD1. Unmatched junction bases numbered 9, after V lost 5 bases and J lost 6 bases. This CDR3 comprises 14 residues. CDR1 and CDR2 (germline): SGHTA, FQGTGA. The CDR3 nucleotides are TGTGCCAGCAGCCTCGACAGGGTAGGACATGGCTACACCTTC. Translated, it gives CASSLDRVGHGYTF.

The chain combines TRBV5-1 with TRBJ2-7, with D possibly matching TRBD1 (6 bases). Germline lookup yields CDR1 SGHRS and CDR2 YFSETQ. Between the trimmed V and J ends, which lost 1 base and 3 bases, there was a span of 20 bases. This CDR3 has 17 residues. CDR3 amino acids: CASSLYSPGTSLYEQYF. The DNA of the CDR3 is TGCGCCAGCAGCTTGTACAGTCCCGGGACAAGCCTCTACGAGCAGTACTTC. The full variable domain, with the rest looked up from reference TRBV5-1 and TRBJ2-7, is KAGVTQTPRYLIKTRGQQVTLSCSPISGHRSVSWYQQTPGQGLQFLFEYFSETQRNKGNFPGRFSGRQFSNSRSEMNVSTLELGDSALYLCASSLYSPGTSLYEQYFGPGTRLTVT.

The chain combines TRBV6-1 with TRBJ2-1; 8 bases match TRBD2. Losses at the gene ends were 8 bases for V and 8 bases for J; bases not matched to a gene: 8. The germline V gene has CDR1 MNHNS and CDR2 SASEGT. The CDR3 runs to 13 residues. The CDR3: CASRLGGGDEQFF. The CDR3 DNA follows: TGTGCCAGCCGACTCGGGGGGGGCGATGAGCAGTTCTTC.

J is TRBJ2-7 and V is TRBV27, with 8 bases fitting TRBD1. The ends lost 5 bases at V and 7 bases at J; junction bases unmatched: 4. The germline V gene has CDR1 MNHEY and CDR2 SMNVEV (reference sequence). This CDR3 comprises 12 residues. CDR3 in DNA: TGTGCCAGCAGTCAGGGGGCGAGGGAGCAGTACTTC. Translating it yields CASSQGAREQYF.

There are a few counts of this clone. CDR3 coding DNA: TGTGCCAGCTCCTCTCGGGGTACCTCCATAGATACGCAGTATTTT. It specifies CASSSRGTSIDTQYF. The chain recombines TRBV7-3 with TRBJ2-3, with D tentatively TRBD2 (5 bases). V was trimmed by 8 bases and J by 5 bases, leaving 20 bases between them. Germline V gene data show CDR1 as SGHTA and CDR2 as FQGTGA. The CDR3 has 15 residues.